These 12 T cell receptor beta chains came from one sample sequenced in a study of cytomegalovirus exposure and HLA in healthy donors. Primers: 60 Vbeta forward and 13 Jbeta reverse. Clones were sequenced by immunoSEQ multiplex PCR, and TCRdb holds only the in-frame ones, with some missing. The data contain 150,000 to 200,000 clones, 71% of them singletons. The sample was PBMCs. These receptor sequences come from a woman aged 25 to 45 in good health and CMV-seronegative.

This clone was observed a few times. The chain recombines TRBV19 with TRBJ1-5; D possibly corresponds to TRBD1 (6 bases). V lost 7 bases and J lost 5, with 12 bases in between. This CDR3 region has 13 residues. Germline V gene sequence: CDR1 LNHDA, CDR2 SQIVND (reference sequence). The chain's CDR3 is CASTTGNYQPQHF. The CDR3 nucleotides are TGTGCCAGTACTACAGGGAACTATCAGCCCCAGCATTTT.

The V and J genes are TRBV4-1 and TRBJ2-5; D remains unclear. CDR3 length equals 16 residues. Germline V lookup: CDR1 MGHRA, CDR2 YSYEKL. V lost 0 bases and J lost 3, with 14 bases in between. The CDR3 is CASSQDVGTMEETQYF. DNA for the CDR3: TGCGCCAGCAGCCAAGATGTTGGAACTATGGAAGAGACCCAGTACTTC.

The chain couples TRBV4-1 to TRBJ1-6; D is uncertain. This CDR3 is 15 amino acids long. Per germline, CDR1 MGHRA and CDR2 YSYEKL. V was pared by 1 base and J by 7 bases, with 11 bases between. Here the CDR3 reads CASSQGTSQNSPLHF. The CDR3 DNA reads TGCGCCAGCAGCCAAGGAACCAGTCAGAATTCACCCCTCCACTTT.

The J gene is TRBJ1-1, the V gene TRBV11-1, with a possible D match to TRBD1 (6 bases). Trimming cost V 4 bases and J 0 bases, with 15 bases left between them. CDR1 SGHAT and CDR2 FQDESV come from the germline V gene (reference sequence). CDR3 length: 16 amino acids. The CDR3 loop is CASSSRPRDMNTEAFF. In nucleotides, the CDR3 is TGTGCCAGCAGCTCGAGACCTCGGGACATGAACACTGAAGCTTTCTTT.

This clone has just a few counts. V gene TRBV6-6 combines with J gene TRBJ1-2; the match to TRBD1 covers 8 bases. The CDR3 runs to 12 residues. The V gene's germline CDR1 is MNHNY and CDR2 SVGAGI (reference sequence). J lost 6 bases, V lost 5 bases, and 2 bases had no gene match. The CDR3 spells CASSPTGDGYTF. The CDR3 DNA reads as TGTGCCAGCAGTCCGACAGGGGATGGCTACACCTTC.

This chain joins TRBV18 and TRBJ1-5, with 8 nucleotides matching TRBD1. The CDR3 is made up of 17 amino acids. Germline V gene lookup returns CDR1 KGHSH and CDR2 LQKENI. V shed 2 bases, J shed 1 base, and the junction held 7 bases outside the gene matches. CDR3 nucleotide sequence: TGTGCCAGCTCACCATATGGAGCAGGGGGCAGCAATCAGCCCCAGCATTTT. Translation: CASSPYGAGGSNQPQHF. Full variable domain (rest looked up from reference TRBV18 and TRBJ1-5): NAGVMQNPRHLVRRRGQEARLRCSPMKGHSHVYWYRQLPEEGLKFMVYLQKENIIDESGMPKERFSAEFPKEGPSILRIQQVVRGDSAAYFCASSPYGAGGSNQPQHFGDGTRLSIL.

The gene calls are TRBV5-1 and TRBJ1-6; 7 bases are a match to TRBD1. Germline CDR1 reads SGHRS; CDR2 reads YFSETQ. With 4 bases clipped from V and 4 bases from J, the junction kept 2 bases outside the gene matches. CDR3 length: 14 amino acids. CDR3 sequence (DNA): TGCGCCAGCAGCCAACAGGGGTATAATTCACCCCTCCACTTT. It encodes CASSQQGYNSPLHF.

CDR3 loop: CAAGRGDWNQPQHF. The CDR3 DNA is TGCGCCGCAGGTCGGGGGGACTGGAATCAGCCCCAGCATTTT. The chain couples TRBV4-1 to TRBJ1-5; weak D call: TRBD1 (5 bases). This CDR3 region has 14 residues. Germline CDR1 and CDR2: MGHRA and YSYEKL. Trimming stripped 11 bases from V and 4 bases from J, with 18 bases between.

This clone was detected a few times. The rearrangement links TRBV4-3 to TRBJ2-5, with 7 positions matching TRBD2. Germline CDR1 LGHNA, CDR2 YSLEER. This CDR3 comprises 15 residues. V was pared by 4 bases and J by 5 bases, with 10 bases of the junction left unmatched. Here the CDR3 reads CASSRSRGDLETQYF. Here the CDR3 DNA reads TGCGCCAGCAGCCGTAGTCGGGGGGACTTGGAGACCCAGTACTTC.

The chain links TRBV7-6 to TRBJ1-3, with a tentative D call TRBD1 (5 bases). The V gene lost 5 bases and the J gene lost 2 bases, with 13 bases spanning the gap. The CDR3 loop spans 15 amino acids. Germline-derived CDR1 and CDR2 are SGHVS and FNYEAQ. Written as DNA, the CDR3 is TGTGCCAGCAGCCCCCTGGGGGGTACTGGAAACACCATATATTTT. This gives the protein CASSPLGGTGNTIYF.

This clone was observed a few times. V and J are TRBV19 and TRBJ2-7; D is uncertain. Trimming shortened V by 2 bases and J by 5 bases, and 10 bases separated the two germline ends. There are 13 residues in the CDR3. Germline assignment: CDR1 LNHDA and CDR2 SQIVND (reference sequence). The CDR3 here is CASSIRTYDEQYF. The DNA of the CDR3 is TGTGCCAGTAGTATACGTACATACGACGAGCAGTACTTC.

This clone was detected a few times. This chain joins TRBV30 and TRBJ2-7; D may be TRBD1 (5 bases). V gave up 3 bases and J gave up 7 bases, with 16 bases separating them. The CDR3 sequence is 13 residues long. CDR1 is GTSNPN, CDR2 SVGIG, per germline (reference sequence). This CDR3 reads CAWRLGSAGEQYF. The CDR3 bases are TGTGCCTGGAGGTTGGGCAGCGCAGGGGAGCAGTACTTC.